The 13 T cell receptor beta chains given below trace back to one sample, sequenced in a study of metastatic and nonmetastatic thyroid tumors. Thyroid surgery took place with no prior treatment in any patient. From the PCR reads, TCRdb re-called clones with MiXCR. Counted here are around 38,000 clones, about 25% occurring once; the ten biggest clones make up 9.6%. The specimen was blood. The receptors originated from a female donor with papillary thyroid cancer or a benign thyroid nodule (not recorded which). Some clones in this sample may be carry-over from other donors' samples.

This clone is medium-sized in the sample. The CDR3: CASSLPGQFSEQYF. Written as DNA, the CDR3 is TGTGCCAGCAGTTTGCCGGGACAGTTCTCCGAGCAGTACTTC. The chain recombines TRBV28 with TRBJ2-7; TRBD1 agrees at 7 bases. Germline CDR1 and CDR2: MDHEN and SYDVKM. The V segment lost 3 bases and the J segment 6 bases; nucleotides outside the gene matches: 8. The CDR3 contains 14 residues.

The sample holds many counts of this clone. Here the CDR3 reads CASSPGQGGSYTF. The CDR3 DNA sequence: TGTGCCAGTAGCCCCGGACAGGGCGGTAGCTACACCTTC. The chain links TRBV19 to TRBJ1-2; 8 bases line up with TRBD1. The J segment lost 9 bases and the V segment lost 6 bases, leaving 9 bases of the junction unmatched. The CDR3 contains 13 residues. Germline CDR1 LNHDA, CDR2 SQIVND (reference sequence).

This clone was detected only a few times. V and J are TRBV6-1 and TRBJ2-3, with D possibly being TRBD2 (6 bases). Between the trimmed V and J ends, which lost 5 bases and 4 bases, there was a span of 13 bases. CDR3 size: 14 residues. Germline CDR1 is MNHNS and CDR2 is SASEGT. CDR3 bases: TGTGCCAGCAGTACCAGACTAGTCGCAGATACGCAGTATTTT. Amino acid sequence: CASSTRLVADTQYF.

At least ten counts were recorded for this clone. V usage is TRBV12-3 or TRBV12-4 and J usage is TRBJ1-5, with a tentative D call TRBD1 (5 bases). This CDR3 contains 14 residues. Trimming pared 4 bases from V and 7 bases from J, leaving 14 bases between. The CDR3 sequence: CASSSSGQGQPQHF. CDR3 DNA sequence: TGTGCCAGCAGTTCCTCAGGGCAGGGACAGCCCCAGCATTTT.

The rearrangement joins TRBV6-2 or TRBV6-3 to TRBJ2-1; 12 nucleotides align to TRBD2. CDR3 length: 22 residues. V lost 7 bases to trimming and J lost 0 bases; unmatched junction nucleotides: 22. Germline values: CDR1 MNHEY, CDR2 SVGEGT. The CDR3 nucleotides are TGTGCCAGCACCTCCGGACCGGCACTAGCGGGAGGTGAGTGGAGCTCCTACAATGAGCAGTTCTTC. This gives the protein CASTSGPALAGGEWSSYNEQFF.

This clone turned up a few times. The V gene is TRBV3-1, the J gene TRBJ2-1, with D hard to call. CDR3 length equals 13 residues. The V end was cut by 4 bases, the J end by 10 bases, with 14 bases between. Germline V gene data show CDR1 as LGHDT and CDR2 as YNNKEL (reference sequence). The CDR3: CASSPQGLGEQFF. Here the CDR3 DNA reads TGTGCCAGCAGCCCCCAAGGCCTGGGGGAGCAGTTCTTC.

This rearrangement joins TRBV28 to TRBJ2-7; TRBD2 agrees at 10 bases. V lost 4 bases, J lost 2 bases, and 5 bases stayed unmatched. The CDR3 contains 15 residues. CDR1 and CDR2 from the germline V gene are MDHEN and SYDVKM. The CDR3 nucleotides read TGTGCCAGCAGTTCCTCCGGGACTAGCGCCTACGAGCAGTACTTC. Protein: CASSSSGTSAYEQYF.

The rearrangement uses TRBV20-1 and TRBJ2-1; 8 bases line up with TRBD2. J lost 4 bases, V lost 6 bases, and 11 bases had no gene match. CDR3 length: 15 residues. Germline lookup yields CDR1 DFQATT and CDR2 SNEGSKA (reference sequence). DNA for the CDR3: TGCAGTGCCAGGCCCAGGGGCGGGAGGTACAATGAGCAGTTCTTC. It codes for CSARPRGGRYNEQFF.

In its sample, this clone was seen many times. V usage is TRBV5-1 and J usage is TRBJ2-1; D is ambiguous. Germline loops: CDR1 SGHRS, CDR2 YFSETQ. CDR3 length: 15 amino acids. V lost 4 bases and J 3 bases, leaving 14 bases between the germline ends. CDR3 DNA: TGCGCCAGCAGCCCGGGTCTAGGAATCTACAATGAGCAGTTCTTC. Translated, it gives CASSPGLGIYNEQFF.

This chain connects TRBV20-1 to TRBJ2-7; D gene uncertain. CDR3 length: 16 residues. The V gene lost 0 bases and the J gene lost 3 bases, with 18 bases spanning the gap. Germline loops: CDR1 DFQATT, CDR2 SNEGSKA (reference sequence). The CDR3 DNA reads as TGCAGTGCTAGAGATAGGTTTCGCGGCCCCGACTACGAGCAGTACTTC. Protein: CSARDRFRGPDYEQYF.

The table lists this clone with a few counts. This chain joins TRBV7-9 and TRBJ1-3; no clear D. Trimming took 1 base from V and 15 from J, leaving 13 bases between them. The CDR3 sequence is 12 residues long. Germline CDR1 reads SEHNR; CDR2 reads FQNEAQ (reference sequence). CDR3 sequence reads: CASSLVLADEYF. The CDR3 coding sequence is TGTGCCAGCAGCTTAGTCCTGGCAGACGAATATTTT.

The sample holds a few counts of this clone. The chain joins TRBV6-2 or TRBV6-3 to TRBJ1-1; tentative D call: TRBD1 (6 bases). Germline assignment: CDR1 MNHEY and CDR2 SVGEGT. V lost 2 bases to trimming and J lost 0 bases, with 19 bases between them. The CDR3 loop spans 18 amino acids. CDR3 in DNA: TGTGCCAGCAGTTACCCGGGGGGCAGGGTGAACCTGAACACTGAAGCTTTCTTT. Protein: CASSYPGGRVNLNTEAFF.

Ten or more counts support this clone. The chain recombines TRBV18 with TRBJ2-2; 9 bases fit TRBD2. The CDR3 is made up of 17 amino acids. Germline V gene sequence: CDR1 KGHSH, CDR2 LQKENI. V shed 6 bases, J shed 5 bases, and the junction held 13 bases outside the gene matches. This chain's CDR3 is CASSPSRGGAKTGELFF. As DNA, the CDR3 is TGTGCCAGCTCCCCCTCGCGCGGGGGGGCCAAAACCGGGGAGCTGTTTTTT.